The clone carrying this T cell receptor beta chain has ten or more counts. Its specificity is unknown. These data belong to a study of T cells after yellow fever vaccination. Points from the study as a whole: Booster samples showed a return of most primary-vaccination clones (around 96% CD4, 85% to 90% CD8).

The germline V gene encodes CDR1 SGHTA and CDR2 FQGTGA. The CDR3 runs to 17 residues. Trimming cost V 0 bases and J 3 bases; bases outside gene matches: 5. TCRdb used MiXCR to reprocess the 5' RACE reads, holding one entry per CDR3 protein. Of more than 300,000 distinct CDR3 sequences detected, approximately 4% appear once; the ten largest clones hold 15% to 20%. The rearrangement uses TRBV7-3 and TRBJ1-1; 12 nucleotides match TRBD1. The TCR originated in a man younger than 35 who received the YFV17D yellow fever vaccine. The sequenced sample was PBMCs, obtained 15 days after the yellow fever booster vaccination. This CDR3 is CASSLTGQGALDTEAFF. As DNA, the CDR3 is TGTGCCAGCAGCTTAACGGGACAGGGGGCGCTGGACACTGAAGCTTTCTTT.